The source of this T cell receptor beta chain is a study of T cell responses to AZD1222 COVID-19 vaccine. Clones were read by immunoSEQ multiplex PCR, and TCRdb kept only the in-frame ones, dropping some. Of about 120,000 clones in the sample, roughly 90% were seen once. On this clone itself: Its antigen is still unknown.

The CDR3 runs 16 residues. Germline loops: CDR1 LNHDA, CDR2 SQIVND (reference sequence). The J segment lost 0 bases and the V segment lost 5 bases, leaving 7 bases of the junction unmatched. Points from the study as a whole: A reported finding is that nearly half of spike-specific TCRs target unmutated variant regions.

The sample consisted of peripheral blood, taken on day 0 of AZD1222 vaccination. This chain joins TRBV19 and TRBJ2-1; 7 nucleotides align to TRBD2. The receptor's source is an adult in good health. This CDR3 reads CASSALAAPSYNEQFF. The CDR3 DNA is TGTGCCAGTAGTGCTCTAGCGGCGCCCTCCTACAATGAGCAGTTCTTC.